The TCR beta chain under discussion was sequenced for a study of regulatory dendritic cells for organ transplantation. Study overall: Regulatory dendritic cells were monocyte-derived, receiving vitamin D3 on days 0 and 4 and IL-10 on day 4. Overall study results and limits: Memory T cells were less diverse than naive, with memory CD8+ most oligoclonal. Of resting T cell subsets, memory CD8+ had the most alloreactive clonotypes.

The germline CDR1 and CDR2 sequences are SGHTA and FQGNSA. Unmatched junction bases numbered 8, after V lost 2 bases and J lost 7 bases. The CDR3 sequence is 17 residues long. Sorted subsets were CFSE-labeled and cultured approximately 5 days with allogeneic dendritic cells. FACS sorted CD4+ or CD8+ T cells into CD45RA+ naive and CD45RO+ memory. Here immunoSEQ multiplex PCR was the method, and the copy in TCRdb shows in-frame clones only, minus some. The sample lists about 10,000 clones, about three fifths seen once, with roughly 0.62% in the top ten. About this clone: Its target is not known.

The chain employs TRBV7-2 and TRBJ2-7; 16 bases align to TRBD2. The source material was naive CD4+ T cells from blood cultured with dendritic cells. Indicated subset: CD45RA+ naive T cells. The TCR originated in a human donor in good health. The CDR3 bases are TGTGCCAGCAGCTTACCGGGACTAGCGGGGGGGCGGGGAGAGCAGTACTTC. Amino acids: CASSLPGLAGGRGEQYF.